Listed below are T cell receptor beta chains from one sample, sequenced in a study of T cell responses to AZD1222 COVID-19 vaccine. Clones were sequenced by immunoSEQ multiplex PCR, and TCRdb holds only the in-frame ones, with some missing. This table holds 130,000 or so clones, 90% found once. The sample here was peripheral blood, taken on day 0 of AZD1222 vaccination. The receptors come from an adult in good health. Both conserved end residues are part of each CDR3. The D gene is left open where the match is weak. Not every row has a clone size; where given, it reads once, few, many or a size class.

>TRBJ1-2|TRBV30|-|TRBD1
TGTGCCTGGAGTGCCGACAGGGCCGGAGGCTACACCTTC
CAWSADRAGGYTF
>TRBJ1-1|TRBV29-1|-|-
TGCAGCGTTGGGAGGCAGGGGAGATTGGGAACTGAAGCTTTCTTT
CSVGRQGRLGTEAFF
>TRBJ2-1|TRBV9|-|TRBD2
TGTGCCAGCAGCCTGACTAGCGGGGGGCTCATGGCGAATGAGCAGTTCTTC
CASSLTSGGLMANEQFF
>TRBJ2-7|TRBV19|-|TRBD1
TGTGCCAGTAGTACACAAAGGACAGGGATCAAGTACGAGCAGTACTTC
CASSTQRTGIKYEQYF
>TRBJ1-2|TRBV24-1|-|-
TGTGCCACCAGTGGGGGCTATGGCTACACCTTC
CATSGGYGYTF
>TRBJ1-1|TRBV12-3/TRBV12-4|-|-
TGTGCCAGCAGTTTAGTAGGGGGCACTGAAGCTTTCTTT
CASSLVGGTEAFF
>TRBJ1-2|TRBV28|-|TRBD1
TGTGCCAGCAGTTTACTAATGACAGGGTTCTATGGCTACACCTTC
CASSLLMTGFYGYTF
>TRBJ1-2|TRBV9|-|TRBD1
TGTGCCAGCAGCCCGCACCCGACAGGGGAAGTTGGCTACACCTTC
CASSPHPTGEVGYTF
>TRBJ2-1|TRBV28|few|TRBD2
TGTGCCAGCAGCCCGCCCCCGAAGCGGGGCCCCTACAATGAGCAGTTCTTC
CASSPPPKRGPYNEQFF
>TRBJ1-2|TRBV28|once|TRBD1
TGTGCCAGCAGTTCAAGGACAGGGGCAGTGCATGGCTACACCTTC
CASSSRTGAVHGYTF
>TRBJ1-4|TRBV19|-|TRBD1
TGTGCCAGTAGTTTCTCCAGGGGGCTGGGGGAAAAACTGTTTTTT
CASSFSRGLGEKLFF
>TRBJ2-4|TRBV12-3/TRBV12-4|-|TRBD2
TGTGCCAGCAGTTTAGCGGGGGGGAACATTCAGTACTTC
CASSLAGGNIQYF
>TRBJ1-1|TRBV7-9|-|-
TGTGCCAGCAGCCGCCCGGGGGTCACTGAAGCTTTCTTT
CASSRPGVTEAFF
>TRBJ1-1|TRBV7-2|-|-
TGTGCCAGCAGCTTAAACAGTTTCATGAACACTGAAGCTTTCTTT
CASSLNSFMNTEAFF
>TRBJ2-5|TRBV10-3|-|-
TGTGCCATCGGTAGCGGAGAGACCCAGTACTTC
CAIGSGETQYF
>TRBJ1-1|TRBV6-2/TRBV6-3|-|-
TGTGCCAGCAGTTATGTTTTTGGGTTTGCTGAGACTGAAGCTTTCTTT
CASSYVFGFAETEAFF
>TRBJ1-5|TRBV24-1|-|-
TGTGCCACCAGTGCGGGGCGTCAGCCCCAGCATTTT
CATSAGRQPQHF
>TRBJ1-2|TRBV5-1|-|-
TGCGCCAGCAGCTTGGAGGGGAACTATGGCTACACCTTC
CASSLEGNYGYTF
>TRBJ1-2|TRBV6-5|-|-
TGTGCCAGCAGTTTTACAGGAAATACACGACGTGGCTACACCTTC
CASSFTGNTRRGYTF
>TRBJ2-7|TRBV4-3|-|-
TGCGCCAGCAGCCAAGGGGTTGGGTACGAGCAGTACTTC
CASSQGVGYEQYF
>TRBJ1-6|TRBV7-9|-|-
TGTGCCAGCAGAATGAAACCTAATTCACCCCTCCACTTT
CASRMKPNSPLHF
>TRBJ2-7|TRBV28|few|TRBD2
TGTGCCAGCAGTGATACCGGGACTATCTCCTACGAGCAGTACTTC
CASSDTGTISYEQYF
>TRBJ2-2|TRBV24-1|-|-
TGTGCCACCGAAAGGGACGGGGAGCTGTTTTTT
CATERDGELFF
>TRBJ1-2|TRBV28|once|-
TGTGCCAGCAGTTCCAGGACCTATGGCTACACCTTC
CASSSRTYGYTF
>TRBJ1-5|TRBV7-3|-|-
TGTGCCAGCACCCTGCAGCCCCAGCATTTT
CASTLQPQHF